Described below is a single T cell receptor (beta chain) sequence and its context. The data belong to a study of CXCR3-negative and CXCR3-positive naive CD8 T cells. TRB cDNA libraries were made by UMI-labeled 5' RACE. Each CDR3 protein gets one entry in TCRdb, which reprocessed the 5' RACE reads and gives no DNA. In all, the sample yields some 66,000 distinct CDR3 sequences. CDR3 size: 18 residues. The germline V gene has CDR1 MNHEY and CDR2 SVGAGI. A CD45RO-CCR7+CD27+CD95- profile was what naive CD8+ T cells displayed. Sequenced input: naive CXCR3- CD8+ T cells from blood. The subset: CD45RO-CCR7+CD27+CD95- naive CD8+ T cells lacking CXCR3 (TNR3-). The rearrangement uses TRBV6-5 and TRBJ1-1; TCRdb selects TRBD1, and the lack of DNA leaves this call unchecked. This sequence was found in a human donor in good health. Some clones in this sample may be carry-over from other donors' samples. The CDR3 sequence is CASSYSETGGRLNTEAFF.